The sample holds a few counts of the clone carrying this TCR beta chain. Its antigen is not identified. Full-length variable regions came from constant-region reverse primers plus semi-nested Nested Universal Primer A PCR. TCRdb re-called the 5' RACE reads with MiXCR, one entry per CDR3 protein. In the table there are roughly 58,000 distinct CDR3 sequences, less than 25% of which are singletons. Findings and caveats of the study: Larger-cohort validation covered only one TCR beta V-J rearrangement. Greatest tumor Treg TCR overlap was with tumor naive CD4+ cells. Tumor memory CD4+ T cell TCR gene usage clustered with blood and lymph node memory CD4+ cells and lymph node naive CD4+ cells.

Tregs were sorted as CD4+CD25+CD127-/low cells. The V end lost 5 bases, the J end lost 10 bases, and 13 bases lay between the germline ends. The CDR3 runs to 12 residues. Germline CDR1 PRHDT, CDR2 FYEKMQ (reference sequence). Sequencing was performed on tumor-infiltrating Tregs sorted from the breast tumor. This sequence was found in a female donor with breast cancer. This sequence joins TRBV13 and TRBJ2-3, with D perhaps TRBD1 or TRBD2 (5 bases each). The CDR3 region has the DNA TGTGCCAGCAGCCCTCCGAGAGGGGCGCAGTATTTT. Translated, it gives CASSPPRGAQYF. Complete variable domain (other parts from reference TRBV13 and TRBJ2-3): AAGVIQSPRHLIKEKRETATLKCYPIPRHDTVYWYQQGPGQDPQFLISFYEKMQSDKGSIPDRFSAQQFSDYHSELNMSSLELGDSALYFCASSPPRGAQYFGPGTRLTVL.